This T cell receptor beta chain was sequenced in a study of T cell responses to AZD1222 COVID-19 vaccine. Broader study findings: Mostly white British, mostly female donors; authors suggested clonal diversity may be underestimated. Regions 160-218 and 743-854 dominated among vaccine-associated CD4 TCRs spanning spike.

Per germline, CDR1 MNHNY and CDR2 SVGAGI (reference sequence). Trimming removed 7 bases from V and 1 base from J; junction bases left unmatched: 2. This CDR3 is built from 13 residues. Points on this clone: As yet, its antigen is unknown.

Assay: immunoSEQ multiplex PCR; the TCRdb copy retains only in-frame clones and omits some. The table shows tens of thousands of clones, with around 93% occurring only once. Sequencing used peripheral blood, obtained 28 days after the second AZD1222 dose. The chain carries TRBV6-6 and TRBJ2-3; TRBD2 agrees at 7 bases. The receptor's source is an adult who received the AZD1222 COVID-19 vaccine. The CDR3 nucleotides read TGTGCCAGCACGGGGAGGGGCACAGATACGCAGTATTTT. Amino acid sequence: CASTGRGTDTQYF.